The clone carrying this T cell receptor beta chain was counted between two and nine times. This sample was included in a study of T cells in Graves' hyperthyroidism and ophthalmopathy. The V end lost 2 bases, the J end lost 3 bases, and 12 bases lay between the germline ends. Germline-derived CDR1 and CDR2 are SGDLS and YYNGEE. The CDR3 is 14 residues long. There were TCR beta CDR3 regions amplified from RNA transcripts. First-round RT-PCR with HTBI primers amplified the TCR CDR3 region. Via MiXCR, TCRdb re-called the multiplex PCR reads, giving one row per CDR3 protein. This sample has more than 500,000 distinct CDR3 sequences, with roughly 16% found just once.

The chain joins TRBV9 to TRBJ2-7, with D possibly being TRBD1 (6 bases). The receptor's source is a woman aged 30 to 39 with Graves' hyperthyroidism. Sequenced sample: blood. The CDR3 loop reads CASSVVSDSYEQYF. CDR3 in DNA: TGTGCCAGCAGCGTGGTTTCGGACAGCTACGAGCAGTACTTC.